This record covers a single T cell receptor (beta chain). The sample belongs to a study of technical replicates of blood from several donors. Some clones are missing from TCRdb's copy, which holds only in-frame ones; the method was immunoSEQ multiplex PCR. The table has around 79,000 clones, approximately 92% seen once. Trimming shortened V by 7 bases and J by 2 bases, and 12 bases separated the two germline ends. This CDR3 has 14 residues. CDR1 LNHDA and CDR2 SQIVND come from the germline V gene (reference sequence). The chain is built from TRBV19 and TRBJ1-5; the D is unclear. The receptor was isolated from a human donor in good health. Some clones in this sample may be carry-over from other donors' samples. Input material: T cells isolated from PBMCs. The CDR3 DNA reads TGTGCCAGTATGGGGAGTTGGGGCAATCAGCCCCAGCATTTT. This translates into CASMGSWGNQPQHF.